This T cell receptor (beta chain) was captured in a study of spatial heterogeneity in lung cancer. Findings and caveats of the study: Ubiquitous expanded tumor TCRs appeared in blood more at resection than follow-up.

MiXCR, run by TCRdb on the 5' RACE reads, gives a single entry per CDR3 protein. The table has some 35,000 distinct CDR3 sequences, 6% to 9.5% seen once. This clonotype was seen repeatedly, ten times or more. Its antigen is not identified. The sample's time point: blood at routine non-recurrence follow-up after resection. The sample here was PBMCs, taken at follow-up. The TCR sequence derives from a male donor with early-stage non-small cell lung cancer.

The CDR3 region has the DNA TGTGCCAGCAGCTGGATTGACAGGGAGATTAACGGCTACACCTTC. This codes for CASSWIDREINGYTF. The rearrangement joins TRBV7-9 to TRBJ1-2; 7 bases map to TRBD1. CDR1 is SEHNR and CDR2 is FQNEAQ in the germline V gene (reference sequence). With V trimmed by 4 bases and J by 8 bases, 13 bases remained unmatched. The CDR3 length is 15 residues.